This T cell receptor beta chain was obtained from a study of cytomegalovirus exposure and HLA in healthy donors. Study-level points and caveats: Most TCR beta V segments were productive about 90% or about 30% of the time in an earlier analysis. Accurate prediction of most subjects' HLA-A and HLA-B alleles from TCR beta sequences was reported.

Primers for the PCR totalled 60 Vbeta and 13 Jbeta. This table comes from immunoSEQ multiplex PCR, and its TCRdb copy is limited to in-frame clones, with some not included. The sample consists of around 140,000 clones, approximately 9% of them appearing once. This clone was detected a few times. Its antigen is undetermined. This receptor was obtained from a woman aged 35 to 49 in good health and CMV-seropositive. Sequences were obtained from PBMCs.

CDR3 region: CASSTTNTGELFF. The CDR3, as DNA: TGTGCCAGCAGTACCACTAACACCGGGGAGCTGTTTTTT. The chain carries TRBV2 and TRBJ2-2; no reliable D call. CDR1 and CDR2 from the germline V gene are SNHLY and FYNNEI. The V end lost 5 bases, the J end lost 2 bases, and 6 bases lay between the germline ends. This CDR3 has 13 amino acids. The full variable domain, in which reference TRBV2 and TRBJ2-2 provide the parts outside the CDR3, is EPEVTQTPSHQVTQMGQEVILRCVPISNHLYFYWYRQILGQKVEFLVSFYNNEISEKSEIFDDQFSVERPDGSNFTLKIRSTKLEDSAMYFCASSTTNTGELFFGEGSRLTVL.